The T cell receptor beta chain described here comes from a study of blood T cell repertoires in COVID-19. CDR3 length: 13 amino acids. Germline V gene sequence: CDR1 SQVTM, CDR2 ANQGSEA. This clone turned up a few times. Source study methods: Nucleated cell counts were estimated from reference gene primer amplification. Clones were read by immunoSEQ multiplex PCR, and TCRdb kept only the in-frame ones, dropping some. The D gene and trimming were derived from the DNA, and the V and J assignments and clone size from that table. Of some 270,000 clones in the sample, 80% to 85% are singletons; the top ten hold about a sixth.

The clonotype was recovered from a person in their 70s with COVID-19, enrolled during active disease. Specimen: peripheral blood. J is TRBJ1-1 and V is TRBV29-1; 7 bases agree with TRBD1. The CDR3 coding sequence is TGCAGTGCCCTGGGACAGTTCCTCACTGAAGCTTTCTTT. Its translation: CSALGQFLTEAFF.